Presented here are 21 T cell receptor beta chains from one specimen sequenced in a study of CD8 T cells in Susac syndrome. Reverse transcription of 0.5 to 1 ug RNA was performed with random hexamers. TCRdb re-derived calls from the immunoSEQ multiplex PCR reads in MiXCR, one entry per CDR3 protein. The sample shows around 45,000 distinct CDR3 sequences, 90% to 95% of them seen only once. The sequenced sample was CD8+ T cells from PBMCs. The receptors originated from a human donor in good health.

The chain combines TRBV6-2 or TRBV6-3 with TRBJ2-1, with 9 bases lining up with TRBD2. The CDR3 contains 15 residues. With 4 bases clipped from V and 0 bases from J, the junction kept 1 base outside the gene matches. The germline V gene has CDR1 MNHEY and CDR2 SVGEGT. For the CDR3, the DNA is TGTGCCAGCAGTTTTAGCGGGAGCTCCTACAATGAGCAGTTCTTC. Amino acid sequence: CASSFSGSSYNEQFF.

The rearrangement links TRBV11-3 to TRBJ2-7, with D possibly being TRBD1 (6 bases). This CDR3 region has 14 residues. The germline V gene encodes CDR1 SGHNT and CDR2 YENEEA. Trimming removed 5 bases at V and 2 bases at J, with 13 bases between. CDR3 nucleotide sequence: TGTGCCAGCAGCCCCAGAGGGACACCCTACGAGCAGTACTTC. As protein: CASSPRGTPYEQYF.

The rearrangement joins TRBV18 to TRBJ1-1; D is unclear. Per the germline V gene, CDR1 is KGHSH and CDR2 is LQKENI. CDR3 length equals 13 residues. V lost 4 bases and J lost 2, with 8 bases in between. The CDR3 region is CASSLRANTEAFF. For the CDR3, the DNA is TGTGCCAGCTCACTACGGGCTAACACTGAAGCTTTCTTT. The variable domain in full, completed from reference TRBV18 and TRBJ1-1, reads NAGVMQNPRHLVRRRGQEARLRCSPMKGHSHVYWYRQLPEEGLKFMVYLQKENIIDESGMPKERFSAEFPKEGPSILRIQQVVRGDSAAYFCASSLRANTEAFFGQGTRLTVV.

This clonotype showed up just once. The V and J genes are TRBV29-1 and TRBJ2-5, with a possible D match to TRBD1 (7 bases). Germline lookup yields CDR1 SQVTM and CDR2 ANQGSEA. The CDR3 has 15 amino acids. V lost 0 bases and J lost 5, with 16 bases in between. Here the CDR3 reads CSVEDRGQGGETQYF. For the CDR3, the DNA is TGCAGCGTTGAAGATCGGGGGCAGGGGGGTGAGACCCAGTACTTC.

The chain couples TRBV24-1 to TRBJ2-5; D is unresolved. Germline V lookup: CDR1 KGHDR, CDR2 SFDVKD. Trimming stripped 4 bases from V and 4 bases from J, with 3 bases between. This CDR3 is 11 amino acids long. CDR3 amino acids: CATSEGETQYF. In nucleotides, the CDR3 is TGTGCCACCAGTGAGGGAGAGACCCAGTACTTC.

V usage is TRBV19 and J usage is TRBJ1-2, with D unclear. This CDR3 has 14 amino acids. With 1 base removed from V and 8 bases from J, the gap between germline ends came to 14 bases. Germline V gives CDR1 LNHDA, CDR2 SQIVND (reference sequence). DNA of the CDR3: TGTGCCAGTAGTATAGCCCTTCCGGAGGAGGGCTACACCTTC. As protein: CASSIALPEEGYTF.

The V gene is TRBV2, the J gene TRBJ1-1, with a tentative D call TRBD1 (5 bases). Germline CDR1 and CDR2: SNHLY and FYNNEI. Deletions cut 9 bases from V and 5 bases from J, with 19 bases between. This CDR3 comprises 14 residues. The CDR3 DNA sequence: TGTGCCAGAGGGCCCCTTGGGGGAGATACTGAAGCTTTCTTT. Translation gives CARGPLGGDTEAFF.

For the CDR3, the DNA is TGCAGCGTCGGGCCTCATGACACTGAAGCTTTCTTT. Amino acid sequence: CSVGPHDTEAFF. This chain uses TRBV29-1 with TRBJ1-1; no reliable D call. Germline lookup yields CDR1 SQVTM and CDR2 ANQGSEA. Trimming pared 6 bases from V and 3 bases from J, leaving 11 bases between. This CDR3 is built from 12 residues.

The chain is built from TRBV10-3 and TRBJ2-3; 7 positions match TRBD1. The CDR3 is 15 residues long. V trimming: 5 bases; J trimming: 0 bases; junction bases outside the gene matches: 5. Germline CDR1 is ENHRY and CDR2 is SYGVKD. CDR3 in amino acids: CAISITGESTDTQYF. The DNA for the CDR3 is TGTGCCATCAGTATTACAGGGGAGAGCACAGATACGCAGTATTTT.

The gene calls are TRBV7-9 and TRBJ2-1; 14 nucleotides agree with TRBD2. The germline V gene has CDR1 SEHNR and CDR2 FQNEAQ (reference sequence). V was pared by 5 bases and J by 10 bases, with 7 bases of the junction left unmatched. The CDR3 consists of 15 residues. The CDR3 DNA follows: TGTGCCAGCAGCCAGGGACTAGCGGGAGAGGAGGAGCAGTTCTTC. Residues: CASSQGLAGEEEQFF.

CDR3 DNA: TGCAGTGCTCGCTCGGGACTAGCAACCCCCGATACGCAGTATTTT. Its protein product is CSARSGLATPDTQYF. V and J are TRBV20-1 and TRBJ2-3, with 9 nucleotides matching TRBD2. Germline CDR1 DFQATT, CDR2 SNEGSKA (reference sequence). After removal of 5 bases from V and 6 bases from J, the junction contained 12 bases not matched to a gene. This CDR3 has 15 residues.

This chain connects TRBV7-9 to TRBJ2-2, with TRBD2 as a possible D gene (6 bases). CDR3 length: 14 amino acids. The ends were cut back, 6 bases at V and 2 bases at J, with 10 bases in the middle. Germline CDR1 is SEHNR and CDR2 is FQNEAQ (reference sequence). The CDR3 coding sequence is TGTGCCAGCAGGGACGGACTAAACACCGGGGAGCTGTTTTTT. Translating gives CASRDGLNTGELFF.

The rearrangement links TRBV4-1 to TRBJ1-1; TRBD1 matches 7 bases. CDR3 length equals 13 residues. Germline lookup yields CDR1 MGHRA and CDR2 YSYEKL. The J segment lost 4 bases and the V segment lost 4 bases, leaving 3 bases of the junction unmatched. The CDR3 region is CASSRGTATEAFF. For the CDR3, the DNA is TGCGCCAGCAGCCGCGGGACAGCCACTGAAGCTTTCTTT.

The CDR3 spells CASRKREGFSEQYF. The CDR3 DNA is TGTGCCAGCAGAAAGCGGGAGGGGTTCTCCGAGCAGTACTTC. V is TRBV2 and J is TRBJ2-7; 10 bases line up with TRBD2. The length of the CDR3 is 14 residues. Per germline, CDR1 SNHLY and CDR2 FYNNEI. V lost 6 bases and J lost 6; bases outside the gene matches: 8.

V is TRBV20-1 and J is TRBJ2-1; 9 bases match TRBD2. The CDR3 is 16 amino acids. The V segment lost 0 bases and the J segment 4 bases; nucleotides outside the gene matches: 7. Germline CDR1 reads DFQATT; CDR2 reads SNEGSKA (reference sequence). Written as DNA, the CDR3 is TGCAGTGCTAGAGATCCGGGACTAGCAGGTTACAATGAGCAGTTCTTC. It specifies CSARDPGLAGYNEQFF.

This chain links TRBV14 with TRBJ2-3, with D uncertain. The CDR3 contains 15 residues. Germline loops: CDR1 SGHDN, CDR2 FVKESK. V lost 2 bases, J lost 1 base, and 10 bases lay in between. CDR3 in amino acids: CASSQYVGGTDTQYF. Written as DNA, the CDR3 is TGTGCCAGCAGCCAATATGTGGGCGGCACAGATACGCAGTATTTT.

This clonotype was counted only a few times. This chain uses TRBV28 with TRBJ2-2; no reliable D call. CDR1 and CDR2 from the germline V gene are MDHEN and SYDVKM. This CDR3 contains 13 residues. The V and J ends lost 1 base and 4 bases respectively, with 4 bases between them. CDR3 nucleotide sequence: TGTGCCAGCAGTTTATCTTCCACCGGGGAGCTGTTTTTT. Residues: CASSLSSTGELFF.

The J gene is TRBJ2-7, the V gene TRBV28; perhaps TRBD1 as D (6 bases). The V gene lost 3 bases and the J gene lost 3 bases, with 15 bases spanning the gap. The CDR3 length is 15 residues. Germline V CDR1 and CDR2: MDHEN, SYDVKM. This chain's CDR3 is CASSFPWGPIYEQYF. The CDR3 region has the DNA TGTGCCAGCAGTTTTCCTTGGGGGCCAATCTACGAGCAGTACTTC.

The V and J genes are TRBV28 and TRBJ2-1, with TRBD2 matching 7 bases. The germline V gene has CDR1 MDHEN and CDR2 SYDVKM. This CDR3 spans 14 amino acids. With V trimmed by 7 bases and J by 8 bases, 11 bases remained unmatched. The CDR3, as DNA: TGTGCCAGCACGGGGCGGGAGACAATCGATGAGCAGTTCTTC. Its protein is CASTGRETIDEQFF.

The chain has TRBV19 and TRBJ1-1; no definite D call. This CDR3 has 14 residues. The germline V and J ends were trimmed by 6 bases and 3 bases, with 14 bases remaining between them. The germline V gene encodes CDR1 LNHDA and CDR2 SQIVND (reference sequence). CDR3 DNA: TGTGCCAGTAGCTTCGACGCATCGGACACTGAAGCTTTCTTT. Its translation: CASSFDASDTEAFF.

CDR3 in amino acids: CASSSLQGARGKNIQYF. CDR3 DNA: TGTGCCAGCAGCTCCCTCCAGGGGGCGCGGGGGAAAAACATTCAGTACTTC. J is TRBJ2-4 and V is TRBV7-9; tentative D call: TRBD1 (8 bases). Germline CDR1 reads SEHNR; CDR2 reads FQNEAQ (reference sequence). V gave up 4 bases and J gave up 4 bases, with 20 bases separating them. The CDR3 length is 17 residues.